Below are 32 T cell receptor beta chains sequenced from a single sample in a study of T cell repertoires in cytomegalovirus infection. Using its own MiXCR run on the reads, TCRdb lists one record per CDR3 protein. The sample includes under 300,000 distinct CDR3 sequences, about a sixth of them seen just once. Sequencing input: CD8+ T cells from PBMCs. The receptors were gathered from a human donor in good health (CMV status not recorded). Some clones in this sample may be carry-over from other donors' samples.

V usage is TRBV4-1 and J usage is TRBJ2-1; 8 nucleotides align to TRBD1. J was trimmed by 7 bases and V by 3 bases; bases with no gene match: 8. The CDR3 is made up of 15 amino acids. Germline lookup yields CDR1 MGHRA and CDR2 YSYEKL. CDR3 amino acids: CASSHGAGGLNEQFF. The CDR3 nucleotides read TGCGCCAGCAGCCATGGGGCAGGGGGCCTGAATGAGCAGTTCTTC.

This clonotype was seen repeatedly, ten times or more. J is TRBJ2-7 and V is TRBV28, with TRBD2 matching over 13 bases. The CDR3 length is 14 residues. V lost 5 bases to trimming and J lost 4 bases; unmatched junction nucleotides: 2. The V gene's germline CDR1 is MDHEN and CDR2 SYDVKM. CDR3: CASSQGLAGYEQYF. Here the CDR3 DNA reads TGTGCCAGCAGTCAGGGACTAGCGGGGTACGAGCAGTACTTC.

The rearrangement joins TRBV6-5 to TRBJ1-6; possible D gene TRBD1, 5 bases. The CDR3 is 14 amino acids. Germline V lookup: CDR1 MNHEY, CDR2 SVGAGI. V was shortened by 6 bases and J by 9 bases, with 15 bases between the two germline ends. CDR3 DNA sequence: TGTGCCAGCAGACCCGGGACCGCCGCTTCACCCCTCCACTTT. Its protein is CASRPGTAASPLHF.

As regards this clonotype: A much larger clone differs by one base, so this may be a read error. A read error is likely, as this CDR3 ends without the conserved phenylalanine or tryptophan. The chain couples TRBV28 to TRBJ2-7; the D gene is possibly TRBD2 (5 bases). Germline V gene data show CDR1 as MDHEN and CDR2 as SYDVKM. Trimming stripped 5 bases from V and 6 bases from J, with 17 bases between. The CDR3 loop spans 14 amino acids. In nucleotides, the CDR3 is TGTGCCAGCAGTGCAGGACTCCGGGTCCCCGAGCAGTACTAC. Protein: CASSAGLRVPEQYY.

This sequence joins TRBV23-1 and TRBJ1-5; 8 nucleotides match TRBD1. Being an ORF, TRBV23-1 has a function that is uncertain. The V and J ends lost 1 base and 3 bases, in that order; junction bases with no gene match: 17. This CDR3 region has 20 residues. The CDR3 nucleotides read TGCGCCAGCAGTCAATGGCTTAACAGGGGGAGAAAGGCCAACAATCAGCCCCAGCATTTT. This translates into CASSQWLNRGRKANNQPQHF.

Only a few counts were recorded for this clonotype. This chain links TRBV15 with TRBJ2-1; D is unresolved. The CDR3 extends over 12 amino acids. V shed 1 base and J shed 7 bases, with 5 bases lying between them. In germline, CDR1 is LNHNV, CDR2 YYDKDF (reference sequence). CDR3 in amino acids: CATSRVGNEQFF. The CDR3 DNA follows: TGTGCCACCAGCAGAGTTGGGAATGAGCAGTTCTTC.

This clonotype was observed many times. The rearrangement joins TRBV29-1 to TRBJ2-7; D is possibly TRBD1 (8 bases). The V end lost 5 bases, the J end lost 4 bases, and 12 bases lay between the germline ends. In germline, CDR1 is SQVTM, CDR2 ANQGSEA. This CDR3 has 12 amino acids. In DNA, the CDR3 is TGCAGCGTTACAGGGGGGGATTACGAGCAGTACTTC. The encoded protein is CSVTGGDYEQYF.

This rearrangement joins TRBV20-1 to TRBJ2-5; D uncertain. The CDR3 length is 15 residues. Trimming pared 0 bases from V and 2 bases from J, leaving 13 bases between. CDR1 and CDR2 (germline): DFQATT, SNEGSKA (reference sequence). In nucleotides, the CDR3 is TGCAGTGCTAGAGATTTCGAGGCTTCACAAGAGACCCAGTACTTC. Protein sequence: CSARDFEASQETQYF.

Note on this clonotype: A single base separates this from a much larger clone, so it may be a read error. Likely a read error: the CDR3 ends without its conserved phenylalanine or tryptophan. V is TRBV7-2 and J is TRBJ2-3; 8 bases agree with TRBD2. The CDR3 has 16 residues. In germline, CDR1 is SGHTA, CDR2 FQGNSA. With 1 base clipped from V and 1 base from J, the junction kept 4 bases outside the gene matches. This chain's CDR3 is CASSLVIGGGTDTQYL. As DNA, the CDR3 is TGTGCCAGCAGCTTAGTTATCGGGGGGGGCACAGATACGCAGTATCTT.

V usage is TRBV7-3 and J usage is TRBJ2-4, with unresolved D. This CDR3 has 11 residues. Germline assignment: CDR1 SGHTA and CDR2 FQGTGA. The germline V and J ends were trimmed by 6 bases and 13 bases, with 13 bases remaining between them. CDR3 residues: CASRLVGMQYF. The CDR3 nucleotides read TGTGCCAGCAGATTAGTTGGGATGCAGTACTTC.

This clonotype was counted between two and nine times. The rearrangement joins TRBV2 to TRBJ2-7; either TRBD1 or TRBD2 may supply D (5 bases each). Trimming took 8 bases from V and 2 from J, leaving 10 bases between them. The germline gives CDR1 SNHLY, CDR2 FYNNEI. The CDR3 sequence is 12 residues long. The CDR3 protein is CASQQGPYEQYF. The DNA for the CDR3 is TGTGCCAGCCAGCAGGGACCCTACGAGCAGTACTTC.

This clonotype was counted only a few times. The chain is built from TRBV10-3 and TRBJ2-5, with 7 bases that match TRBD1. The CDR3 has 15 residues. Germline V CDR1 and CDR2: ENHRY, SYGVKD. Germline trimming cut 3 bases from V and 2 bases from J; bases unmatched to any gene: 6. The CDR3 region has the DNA TGTGCCATCAGTGAACAGGACAGGTATCAAGAGACCCAGTACTTC. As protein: CAISEQDRYQETQYF.

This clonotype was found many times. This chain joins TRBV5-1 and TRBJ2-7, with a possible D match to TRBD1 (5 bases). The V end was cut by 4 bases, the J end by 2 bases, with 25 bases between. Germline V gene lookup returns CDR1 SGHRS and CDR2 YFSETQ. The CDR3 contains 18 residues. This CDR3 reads CASSPWSPRQPAPYEQYF. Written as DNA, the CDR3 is TGCGCCAGCAGCCCGTGGTCGCCTAGACAGCCAGCTCCCTACGAGCAGTACTTC.

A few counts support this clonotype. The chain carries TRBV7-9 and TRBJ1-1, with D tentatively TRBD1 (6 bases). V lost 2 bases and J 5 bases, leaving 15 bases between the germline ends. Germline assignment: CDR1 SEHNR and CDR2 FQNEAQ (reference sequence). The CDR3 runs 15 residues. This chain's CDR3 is CASSLWGGAGTEAFF. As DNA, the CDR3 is TGTGCCAGCAGCTTATGGGGGGGCGCGGGGACTGAAGCTTTCTTT.

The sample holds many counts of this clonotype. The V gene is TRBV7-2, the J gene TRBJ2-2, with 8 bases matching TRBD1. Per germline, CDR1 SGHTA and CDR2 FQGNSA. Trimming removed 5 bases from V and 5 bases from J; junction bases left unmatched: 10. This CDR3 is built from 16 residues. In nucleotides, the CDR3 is TGTGCCAGCAGCCTTAACGACAGGGGTTGGACCGGGGAGCTGTTTTTT. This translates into CASSLNDRGWTGELFF.

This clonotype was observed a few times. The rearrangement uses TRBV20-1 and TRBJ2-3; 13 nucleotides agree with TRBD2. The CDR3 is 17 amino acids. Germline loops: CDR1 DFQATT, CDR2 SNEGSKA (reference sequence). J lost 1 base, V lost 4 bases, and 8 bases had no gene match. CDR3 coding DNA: TGCAGTGCTACCCTAACCGGGACTAGCGGGGGCACAGATACGCAGTATTTT. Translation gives CSATLTGTSGGTDTQYF.

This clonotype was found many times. The CDR3 bases are TGCAGCGTTGCAGATGGAGCAGGGGTGAATGAGCAGTTCTTC. It is translated as CSVADGAGVNEQFF. This rearrangement joins TRBV29-1 to TRBJ2-1, with D possibly TRBD1 on 6 matching bases. The germline CDR1 and CDR2 sequences are SQVTM and ANQGSEA. The V end was cut by 4 bases, the J end by 7 bases, with 17 bases between. There are 14 residues in the CDR3.

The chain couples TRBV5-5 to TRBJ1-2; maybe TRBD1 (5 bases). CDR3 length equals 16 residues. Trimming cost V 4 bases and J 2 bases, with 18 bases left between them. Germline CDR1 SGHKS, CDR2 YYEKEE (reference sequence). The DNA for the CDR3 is TGTGCCAGCAGCCTCGGGACTTCCAGCTCGAACTATGGCTACACCTTC. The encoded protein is CASSLGTSSSNYGYTF. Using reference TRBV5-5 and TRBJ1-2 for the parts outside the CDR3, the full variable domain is DAGVTQSPTHLIKTRGQQVTLRCSPISGHKSVSWYQQVLGQGPQFIFQYYEKEERGRGNFPDRFSARQFPNYSSELNVNALLLGDSALYLCASSLGTSSSNYGYTFGSGTRLTVV.

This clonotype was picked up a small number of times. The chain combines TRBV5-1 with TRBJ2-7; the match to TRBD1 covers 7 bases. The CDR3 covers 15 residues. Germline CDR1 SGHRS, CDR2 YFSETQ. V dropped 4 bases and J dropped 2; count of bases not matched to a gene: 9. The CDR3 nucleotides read TGCGCCAGCAGCCCGGGTTTGGGACAGCCCTACGAGCAGTACTTC. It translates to CASSPGLGQPYEQYF.

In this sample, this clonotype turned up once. CDR3 region: CSASPLGGLETYEQYF. CDR3 in DNA: TGCAGTGCTAGCCCTTTAGGAGGACTAGAGACCTACGAGCAGTACTTC. This chain uses TRBV20-1 with TRBJ2-7; 7 bases line up with TRBD2. The CDR3 is made up of 16 amino acids. J gave up 2 bases and V 3 bases, and 13 bases lay outside the gene matches. CDR1 is DFQATT, CDR2 SNEGSKA, per germline (reference sequence).

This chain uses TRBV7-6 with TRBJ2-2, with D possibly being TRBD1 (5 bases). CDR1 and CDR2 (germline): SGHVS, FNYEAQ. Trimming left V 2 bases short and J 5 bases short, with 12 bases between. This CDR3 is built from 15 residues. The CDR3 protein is CASSLSGILTGELFF. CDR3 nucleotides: TGTGCCAGCAGCTTATCAGGGATACTGACCGGGGAGCTGTTTTTT.

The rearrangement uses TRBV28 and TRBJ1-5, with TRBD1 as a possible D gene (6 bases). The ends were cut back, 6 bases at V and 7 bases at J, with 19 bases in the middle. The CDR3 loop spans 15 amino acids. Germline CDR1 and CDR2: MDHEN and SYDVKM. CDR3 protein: CASRSREPGEQPQHF. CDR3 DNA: TGTGCCAGCAGGTCCCGGGAGCCAGGGGAGCAGCCCCAGCATTTT.

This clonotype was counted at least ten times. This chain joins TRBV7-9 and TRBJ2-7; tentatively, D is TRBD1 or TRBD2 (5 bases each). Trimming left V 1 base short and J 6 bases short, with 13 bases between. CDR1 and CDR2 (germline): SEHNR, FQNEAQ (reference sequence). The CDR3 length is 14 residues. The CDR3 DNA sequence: TGTGCCAGCAGCTTAGGAGGGGCTAGAGGCGAGCAGTACTTC. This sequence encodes CASSLGGARGEQYF.

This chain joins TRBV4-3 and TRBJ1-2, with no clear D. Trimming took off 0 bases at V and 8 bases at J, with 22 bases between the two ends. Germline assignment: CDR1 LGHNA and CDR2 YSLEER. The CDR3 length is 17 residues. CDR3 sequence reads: CASSQDRERVPLYGYTF. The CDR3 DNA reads TGCGCCAGCAGCCAAGATCGCGAAAGGGTCCCCCTCTACGGCTACACCTTC.

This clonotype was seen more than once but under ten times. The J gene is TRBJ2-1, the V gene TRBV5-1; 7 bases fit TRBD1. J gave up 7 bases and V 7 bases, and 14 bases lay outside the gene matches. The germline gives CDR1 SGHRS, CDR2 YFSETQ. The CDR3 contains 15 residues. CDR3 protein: CASSWMGETGNEQFF. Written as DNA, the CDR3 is TGCGCCAGCTCCTGGATGGGGGAGACAGGGAATGAGCAGTTCTTC.

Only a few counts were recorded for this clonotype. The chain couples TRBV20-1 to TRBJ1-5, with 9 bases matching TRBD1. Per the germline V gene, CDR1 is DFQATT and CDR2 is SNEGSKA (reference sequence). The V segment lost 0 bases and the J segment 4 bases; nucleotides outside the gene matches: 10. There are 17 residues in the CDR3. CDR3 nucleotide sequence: TGCAGTGCTAGAGATCGAGAACAGGGGGCTGCAAATCAGCCCCAGCATTTT. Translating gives CSARDREQGAANQPQHF.

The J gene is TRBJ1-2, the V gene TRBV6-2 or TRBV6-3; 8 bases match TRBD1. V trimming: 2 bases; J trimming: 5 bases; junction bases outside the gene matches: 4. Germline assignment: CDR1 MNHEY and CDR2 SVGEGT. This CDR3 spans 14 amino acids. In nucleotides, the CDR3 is TGTGCCAGCAGTTACGGGACAGGATGGTATGGCTACACCTTC. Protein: CASSYGTGWYGYTF.

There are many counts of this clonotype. The CDR3 protein is CASSLNVRIDGYTF. In nucleotides, the CDR3 is TGTGCCAGCAGCTTAAACGTACGGATAGATGGCTACACCTTC. The chain links TRBV7-9 to TRBJ1-2; no definite D call. Germline CDR1 is SEHNR and CDR2 is FQNEAQ (reference sequence). The CDR3 runs 14 residues. Between the trimmed V and J ends, which lost 2 bases and 6 bases, there was a span of 13 bases. Looking up the rest from reference TRBV7-9 and TRBJ1-2 gives the full variable domain: DTGVSQNPRHKITKRGQNVTFRCDPISEHNRLYWYRQTLGQGPEFLTYFQNEAQLEKSRLLSDRFSAERPKGSFSTLEIQRTEQGDSAMYLCASSLNVRIDGYTFGSGTRLTVV.

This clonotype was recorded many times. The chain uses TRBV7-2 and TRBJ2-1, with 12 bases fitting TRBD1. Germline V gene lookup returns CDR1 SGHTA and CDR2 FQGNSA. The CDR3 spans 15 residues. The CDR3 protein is CATDLGDRGHNEQFF. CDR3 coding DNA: TGTGCTACCGACTTAGGGGACAGGGGGCACAATGAGCAGTTCTTC. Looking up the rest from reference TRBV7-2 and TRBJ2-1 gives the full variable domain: GAGVSQSPSNKVTEKGKDVELRCDPISGHTALYWYRQSLGQGLEFLIYFQGNSAPDKSGLPSDRFSAERTGGSVSTLTIQRTQQEDSAVYLCATDLGDRGHNEQFFGPGTRLTVL.

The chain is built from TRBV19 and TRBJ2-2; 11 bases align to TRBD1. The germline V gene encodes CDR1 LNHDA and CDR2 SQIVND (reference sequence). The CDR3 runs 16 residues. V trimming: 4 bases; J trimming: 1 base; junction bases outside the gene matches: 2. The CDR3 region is CASSTGTGGNTGELFF. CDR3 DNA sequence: TGTGCCAGTAGTACAGGGACAGGGGGGAACACCGGGGAGCTGTTTTTT.

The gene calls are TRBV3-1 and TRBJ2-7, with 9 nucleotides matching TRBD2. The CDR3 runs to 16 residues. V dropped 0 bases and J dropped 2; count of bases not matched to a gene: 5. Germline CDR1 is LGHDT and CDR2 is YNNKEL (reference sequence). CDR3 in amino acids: CASSQEASGGTYEQYF. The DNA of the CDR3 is TGTGCCAGCAGCCAAGAGGCAAGCGGGGGGACCTACGAGCAGTACTTC.

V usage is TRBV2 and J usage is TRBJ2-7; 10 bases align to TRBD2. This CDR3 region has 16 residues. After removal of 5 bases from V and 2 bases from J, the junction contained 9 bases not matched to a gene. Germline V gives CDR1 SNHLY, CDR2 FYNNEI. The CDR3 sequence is CASSRLSGGATYEQYF. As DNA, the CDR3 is TGTGCCAGCAGTCGACTCAGCGGGGGGGCGACCTACGAGCAGTACTTC.